The 10 T cell receptor beta chains below come from one sample, sequenced in a study of cytomegalovirus exposure and HLA in healthy donors. The primer mix had 60 Vbeta and 13 Jbeta primers. Sequencing used immunoSEQ multiplex PCR; TCRdb keeps in-frame clones, though not all of them. Here the sample spans 65,000 or so clones, about 72% being singletons. Sequencing was performed on PBMCs. The receptor set was obtained from a woman in her forties in good health and CMV-seropositive.

V is TRBV5-4 and J is TRBJ1-2; weak D call: TRBD1 (6 bases). Germline V gives CDR1 SGHNT, CDR2 YYREEE (reference sequence). The CDR3 runs 15 residues. Trimming took off 4 bases at V and 0 bases at J, with 13 bases between the two ends. CDR3 sequence: CASSGTGISNYGYTF. The CDR3, as DNA: TGTGCCAGCAGCGGAACAGGGATATCTAACTATGGCTACACCTTC.

This rearrangement joins TRBV19 to TRBJ2-7; D not certain. V lost 5 bases, J lost 0 bases, and 17 bases lay in between. The CDR3 loop spans 16 amino acids. Looked up from germline, CDR1 is LNHDA and CDR2 is SQIVND (reference sequence). The CDR3 DNA is TGTGCCAGTAGTTCAAGAACTGATTCCAACTCCTACGAGCAGTACTTC. Residues: CASSSRTDSNSYEQYF.

This clone was counted only a few times. The chain combines TRBV10-3 with TRBJ1-1; maybe TRBD1 (6 bases). The CDR3 loop spans 16 amino acids. The germline V and J ends were trimmed by 0 bases and 5 bases, with 16 bases remaining between them. CDR1 ENHRY and CDR2 SYGVKD come from the germline V gene. The CDR3 sequence: CAISESGRGARTEAFF. CDR3 DNA sequence: TGTGCCATCAGTGAGTCAGGTCGGGGGGCTCGGACTGAAGCTTTCTTT.

The chain is built from TRBV5-1 and TRBJ1-2; D unclear. The V gene's germline CDR1 is SGHRS and CDR2 YFSETQ. V lost 2 bases to trimming and J lost 9 bases, with 8 bases between them. The CDR3 runs 11 residues. The DNA of the CDR3 is TGCGCCAGCAGCTTAGAGGGAAGCTACACCTTC. Its translation is CASSLEGSYTF.

This clone is a singleton in its sample. The chain recombines TRBV6-1 with TRBJ1-4; 8 positions match TRBD1. This CDR3 has 13 amino acids. The V gene end was trimmed by 6 bases and the J gene end by 8 bases; junction bases not matched to a gene: 5. The germline CDR1 and CDR2 sequences are MNHNS and SASEGT. The DNA for the CDR3 is TGTGCCAGCAGCTTGGACAGGGTGGAAAAACTGTTTTTT. Residues: CASSLDRVEKLFF.

This clone occurred once. The V call is TRBV4-2, the J call TRBJ2-1; D is unclear. The CDR3 extends over 14 amino acids. V was trimmed by 4 bases and J by 7 bases, leaving 14 bases between them. Germline V lookup: CDR1 LGHNA, CDR2 YNFKEQ. The CDR3 loop is CASSLVGRTNEQFF. The CDR3, as DNA: TGTGCCAGCAGCCTCGTCGGTAGAACGAATGAGCAGTTCTTC.

This clone appeared a few times. The chain is built from TRBV7-9 and TRBJ1-6; D may be TRBD1 (5 bases). The V gene's germline CDR1 is SEHNR and CDR2 FQNEAQ (reference sequence). The ends were cut back, 6 bases at V and 9 bases at J, with 18 bases in the middle. The CDR3 spans 15 residues. The CDR3 DNA sequence: TGTGCCAGCAGTCGAGACCAGGGTACTGGTTCACCCCTCCACTTT. Translated, it gives CASSRDQGTGSPLHF.

V usage is TRBV6-1 and J usage is TRBJ2-1; no reliable D call. CDR3 length: 15 amino acids. Germline V gene lookup returns CDR1 MNHNS and CDR2 SASEGT. V dropped 7 bases and J dropped 5 bases, with 18 bases sitting between them. The CDR3 bases are TGTGCCAGCAATCAACACGCCGTATTCCACAATGAGCAGTTCTTC. It codes for CASNQHAVFHNEQFF.

The CDR3 DNA is TGCGCCAGCAGCCCCCGGCAACAGACAGTTCGGAGAAACACTGAAGCTTTCTTT. It encodes CASSPRQQTVRRNTEAFF. The chain joins TRBV5-1 to TRBJ1-1; D perhaps matches TRBD1 (5 bases). The germline V and J ends were trimmed by 4 bases and 2 bases, with 24 bases remaining between them. CDR1 is SGHRS and CDR2 is YFSETQ in the germline V gene. This CDR3 is built from 18 residues. Based on the CDR3 plus reference TRBV5-1 and TRBJ1-1, the full variable domain is KAGVTQTPRYLIKTRGQQVTLSCSPISGHRSVSWYQQTPGQGLQFLFEYFSETQRNKGNFPGRFSGRQFSNSRSEMNVSTLELGDSALYLCASSPRQQTVRRNTEAFFGQGTRLTVV.

This chain connects TRBV4-1 to TRBJ2-7, with 11 bases lining up with TRBD1. Germline CDR1 reads MGHRA; CDR2 reads YSYEKL. CDR3 size: 15 residues. Trimming at V came to 5 bases and at J to 5 bases, leaving 8 bases not matched to a gene. The CDR3 protein is CASSSSRDRGNEQYF. The CDR3 DNA sequence: TGCGCCAGCAGCTCGAGCCGGGACAGGGGGAACGAGCAGTACTTC.